The sequence of this T cell receptor (beta chain) was determined in a study of spatial heterogeneity in lung cancer. Study overall: Detected beta-chain sequences consistently exceeded alpha-chain sequences.

As to time point: sample taken at primary tumor resection. Extraction of whole RNA from tumor, nontumor lung or frozen PBMC preceded unsorted sequencing. Samples were obtained from more than 70 donors, all untreated early-stage non-small cell lung cancer patients. General study findings and limits: Resection blood, more than follow-up blood, showed ubiquitous expanded tumor TCRs.

Germline CDR1 reads SGDLS; CDR2 reads YYNGEE. Trimming took 0 bases from V and 5 from J; bases not matched to a gene: 7. The CDR3 is 16 residues long. This clonotype was observed at least ten times. Its matching antigen is unknown. A library made for alpha chains picked up this beta chain off target, so its size means little. The presence of a unique molecular identifier marked each TCR cDNA molecule. TCRdb re-derived calls from the 5' RACE reads in MiXCR, one entry per CDR3 protein. Seen here are fewer than 15,000 distinct CDR3 sequences, about 3.9% observed once, and the top ten hold around 45%. The sample was PBMCs, taken at surgery. The receptor was derived from a male donor with early-stage non-small cell lung cancer. The chain couples TRBV9 to TRBJ2-3, with TRBD2 identical over 9 bases. The DNA of the CDR3 is TGTGCCAGCAGCGTAGTCGGCCTAGCGGGGAAAGATACGCAGTATTTT. Translation: CASSVVGLAGKDTQYF.